This TCR beta chain came from a study of cytomegalovirus exposure and HLA in healthy donors. The PCR made use of 60 Vbeta and 13 Jbeta primers. Libraries were prepared by immunoSEQ multiplex PCR; TCRdb keeps only in-frame clonotypes and omits some of them. The sample records about 69,000 clones, 75% to 80% being singletons. The table lists this clone with a count of one. Its antigen is still unknown. This CDR3 region has 16 residues. V gave up 2 bases and J gave up 3 bases; unmatched junction bases: 5. CDR1 is LNHDA, CDR2 SQIVND, per germline (reference sequence). Study-wide results and caveats: A later analysis linked 15,000 to 20,000 TCR beta sequences to HLA alleles at 0.05 false discovery rate. Rarity marked most TCR sequences, yet some public TCRs occurred in many donors. The study labeled 164 TCR beta chains cytomegalovirus-associated.

This receptor was obtained from a man younger than 35 in good health and CMV-seronegative. The material sequenced was PBMCs. The chain recombines TRBV19 with TRBJ1-4; 8 nucleotides agree with TRBD1. The CDR3 DNA reads as TGTGCCAGTAGTATATCCGCGACAGGGGCTAATGAAAAACTGTTTTTT. Its protein product is CASSISATGANEKLFF. Looking up the rest from reference TRBV19 and TRBJ1-4 gives the full variable domain: DGGITQSPKYLFRKEGQNVTLSCEQNLNHDAMYWYRQDPGQGLRLIYYSQIVNDFQKGDIAEGYSVSREKKESFPLTVTSAQKNPTAFYLCASSISATGANEKLFFGSGTQLSVL.